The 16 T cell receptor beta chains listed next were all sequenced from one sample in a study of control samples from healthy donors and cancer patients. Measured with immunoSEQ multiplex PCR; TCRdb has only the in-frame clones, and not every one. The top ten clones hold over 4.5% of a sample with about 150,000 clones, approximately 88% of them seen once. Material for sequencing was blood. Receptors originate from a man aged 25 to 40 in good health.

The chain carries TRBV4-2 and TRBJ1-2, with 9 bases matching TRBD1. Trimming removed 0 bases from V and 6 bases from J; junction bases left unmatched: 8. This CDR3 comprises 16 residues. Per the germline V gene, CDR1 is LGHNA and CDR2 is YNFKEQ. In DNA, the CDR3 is TGTGCCAGCAGCCAAGACTACCGGGACAGGGCGAATGGCTACACCTTC. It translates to CASSQDYRDRANGYTF.

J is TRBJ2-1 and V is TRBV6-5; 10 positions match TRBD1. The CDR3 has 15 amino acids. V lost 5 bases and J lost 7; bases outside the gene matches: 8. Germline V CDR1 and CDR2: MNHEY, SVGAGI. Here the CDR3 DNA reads TGTGCCAGCAGTCAGGACAGGGGGGTGTTGAATGAGCAGTTCTTC. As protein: CASSQDRGVLNEQFF.

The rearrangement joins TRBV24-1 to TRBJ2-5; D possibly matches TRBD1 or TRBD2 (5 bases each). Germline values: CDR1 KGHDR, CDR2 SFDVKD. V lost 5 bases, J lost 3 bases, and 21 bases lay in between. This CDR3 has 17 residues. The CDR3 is CATSALKLGTEEETQYF. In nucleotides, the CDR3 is TGTGCCACCAGTGCCCTAAAACTCGGGACGGAAGAAGAGACCCAGTACTTC.

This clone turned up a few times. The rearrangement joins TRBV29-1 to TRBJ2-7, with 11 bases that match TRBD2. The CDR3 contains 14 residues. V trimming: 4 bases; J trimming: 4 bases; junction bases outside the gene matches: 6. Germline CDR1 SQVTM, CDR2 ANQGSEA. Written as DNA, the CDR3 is TGCAGCGTTGGCGTAGCGGGGGGGCTTTACGAGCAGTACTTC. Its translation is CSVGVAGGLYEQYF.

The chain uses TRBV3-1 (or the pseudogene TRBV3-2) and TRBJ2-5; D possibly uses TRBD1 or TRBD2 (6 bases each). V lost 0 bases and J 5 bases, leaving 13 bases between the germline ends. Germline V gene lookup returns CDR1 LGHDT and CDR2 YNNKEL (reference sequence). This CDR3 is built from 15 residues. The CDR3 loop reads CASSQEGGRTETQYF. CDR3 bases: TGTGCCAGCAGCCAAGAAGGGGGGCGCACGGAGACCCAGTACTTC.

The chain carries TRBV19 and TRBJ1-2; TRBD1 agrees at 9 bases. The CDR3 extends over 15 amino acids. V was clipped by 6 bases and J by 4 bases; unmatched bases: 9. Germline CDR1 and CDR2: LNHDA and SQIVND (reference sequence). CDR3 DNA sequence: TGTGCCAGTAGGACTCCGGGACAGGGACTCTATGGCTACACCTTC. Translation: CASRTPGQGLYGYTF.

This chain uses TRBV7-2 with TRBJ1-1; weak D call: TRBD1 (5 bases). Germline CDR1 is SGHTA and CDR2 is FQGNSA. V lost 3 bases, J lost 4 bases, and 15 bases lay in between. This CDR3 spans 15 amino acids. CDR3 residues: CASSFLSGGTTEAFF. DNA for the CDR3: TGTGCCAGCAGCTTCCTGAGTGGGGGGACCACTGAAGCTTTCTTT. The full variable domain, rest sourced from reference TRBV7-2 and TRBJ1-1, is GAGVSQSPSNKVTEKGKDVELRCDPISGHTALYWYRQSLGQGLEFLIYFQGNSAPDKSGLPSDRFSAERTGGSVSTLTIQRTQQEDSAVYLCASSFLSGGTTEAFFGQGTRLTVV.

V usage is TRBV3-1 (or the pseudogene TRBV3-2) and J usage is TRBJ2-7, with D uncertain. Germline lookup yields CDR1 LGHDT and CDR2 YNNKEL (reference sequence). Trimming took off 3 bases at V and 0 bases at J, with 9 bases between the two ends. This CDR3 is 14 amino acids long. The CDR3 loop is CASSQQALSYEQYF. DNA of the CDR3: TGTGCCAGCAGCCAGCAAGCGCTCTCCTACGAGCAGTACTTC.

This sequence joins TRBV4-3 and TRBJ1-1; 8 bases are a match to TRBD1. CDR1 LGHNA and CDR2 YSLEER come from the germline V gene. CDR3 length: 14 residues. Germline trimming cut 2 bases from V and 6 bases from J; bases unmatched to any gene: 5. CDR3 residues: CASSQTGGSSEAFF. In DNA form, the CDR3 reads TGCGCCAGCAGCCAAACAGGGGGTTCGTCTGAAGCTTTCTTT.

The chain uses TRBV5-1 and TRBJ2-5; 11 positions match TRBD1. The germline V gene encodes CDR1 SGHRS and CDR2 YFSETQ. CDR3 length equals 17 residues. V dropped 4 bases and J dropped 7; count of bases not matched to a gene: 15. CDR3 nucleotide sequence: TGCGCCAGCAGCGTCTCCGGGACAGGGGGATCTCTGGGGACCCAGTACTTC. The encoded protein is CASSVSGTGGSLGTQYF.

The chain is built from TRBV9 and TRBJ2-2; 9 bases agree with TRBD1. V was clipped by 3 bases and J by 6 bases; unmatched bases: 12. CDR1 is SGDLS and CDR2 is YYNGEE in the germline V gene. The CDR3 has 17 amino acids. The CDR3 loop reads CASSARTGTGIPGELFF. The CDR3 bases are TGTGCCAGCAGCGCGCGAACCGGGACAGGGATCCCCGGGGAGCTGTTTTTT.

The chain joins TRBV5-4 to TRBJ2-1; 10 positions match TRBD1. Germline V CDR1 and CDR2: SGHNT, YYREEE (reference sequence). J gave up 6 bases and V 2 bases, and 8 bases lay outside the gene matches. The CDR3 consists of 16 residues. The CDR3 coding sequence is TGTGCCAGCAGCTTCCCCGGGACAGGGGAGAGCAATGAGCAGTTCTTC. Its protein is CASSFPGTGESNEQFF. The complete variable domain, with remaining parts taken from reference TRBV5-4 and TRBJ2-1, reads ETGVTQSPTHLIKTRGQQVTLRCSSQSGHNTVSWYQQALGQGPQFIFQYYREEENGRGNFPPRFSGLQFPNYSSELNVNALELDDSALYLCASSFPGTGESNEQFFGPGTRLTVL.

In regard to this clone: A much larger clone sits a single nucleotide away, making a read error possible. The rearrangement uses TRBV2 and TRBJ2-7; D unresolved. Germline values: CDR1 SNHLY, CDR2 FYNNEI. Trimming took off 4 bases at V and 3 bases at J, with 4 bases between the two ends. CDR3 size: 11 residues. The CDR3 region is CASSASYEQYF. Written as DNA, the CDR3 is TGTGCCAGCAGTGCCAGCTACGAGCAGTACTTC.

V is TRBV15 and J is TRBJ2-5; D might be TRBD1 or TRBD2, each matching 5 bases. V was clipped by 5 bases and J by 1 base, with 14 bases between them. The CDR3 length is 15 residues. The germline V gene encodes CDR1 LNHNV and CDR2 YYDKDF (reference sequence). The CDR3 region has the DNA TGTGCCACCAGCCTCCCCCCGGGGACCCAAGAGACCCAGTACTTC. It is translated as CATSLPPGTQETQYF.

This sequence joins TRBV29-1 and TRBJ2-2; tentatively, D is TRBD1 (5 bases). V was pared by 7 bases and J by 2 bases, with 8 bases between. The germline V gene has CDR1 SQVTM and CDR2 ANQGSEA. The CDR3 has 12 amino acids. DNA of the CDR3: TGCAGCGGAGGACAAAACACCGGGGAGCTGTTTTTT. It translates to CSGGQNTGELFF.

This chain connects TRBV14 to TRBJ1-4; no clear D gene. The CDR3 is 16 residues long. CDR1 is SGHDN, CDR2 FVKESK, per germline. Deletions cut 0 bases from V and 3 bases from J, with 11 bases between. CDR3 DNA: TGTGCCAGCAGCCAAGATCCACTCGCGGCTAATGAAAAACTGTTTTTT. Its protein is CASSQDPLAANEKLFF.